One sample yielded the 8 T cell receptor beta chains listed below, sequenced in a study of blood T cell repertoires in COVID-19. Libraries were prepared by immunoSEQ multiplex PCR; TCRdb keeps only in-frame clonotypes and omits some of them. Here the sample spans approximately 150,000 clones, 75% to 90% being singletons. Sequences were obtained from PBMCs or T cells enriched from blood (not recorded which). All receptors come from a man aged 65 to 79 who had been exposed to COVID-19.

The chain employs TRBV18 and TRBJ1-1, with 10 positions matching TRBD1. With V trimmed by 4 bases and J by 3 bases, 8 bases remained unmatched. The germline V gene encodes CDR1 KGHSH and CDR2 LQKENI. The CDR3 is 16 amino acids. This CDR3 reads CASSRRTGGSDTEAFF. In DNA form, the CDR3 reads TGTGCCAGCTCACGGAGGACAGGGGGTTCGGACACTGAAGCTTTCTTT.

The chain links TRBV10-3 to TRBJ1-6; tentatively, D is TRBD1 (5 bases). Per the germline V gene, CDR1 is ENHRY and CDR2 is SYGVKD. This CDR3 region has 13 residues. V shed 10 bases and J shed 8 bases, with 15 bases lying between them. The CDR3 DNA reads as TGTGCCACCTCCGCCAGGGATTATTCACCCCTCCACTTT. The encoded protein is CATSARDYSPLHF.

There are a few counts of this clone. The chain employs TRBV7-8 and TRBJ2-7; perhaps TRBD2 as D (6 bases). Germline CDR1 SGHVS, CDR2 FQNEAQ. The CDR3 totals 14 residues. V lost 2 bases, J lost 2 bases, and 10 bases lay in between. CDR3 nucleotides: TGTGCCAGCAGCTTAAGGGACTCCCCCTACGAGCAGTACTTC. Its translation: CASSLRDSPYEQYF.

The V call is TRBV7-8, the J call TRBJ1-2; D ambiguous. The V and J ends lost 1 base and 2 bases respectively, with 8 bases between them. CDR1 is SGHVS, CDR2 FQNEAQ, per germline. This CDR3 region has 14 residues. As DNA, the CDR3 is TGTGCCAGCAGCTTAGGGCACAGCAACTATGGCTACACCTTC. As protein: CASSLGHSNYGYTF.

The chain recombines TRBV4-3 with TRBJ1-2, with a weak D call TRBD1 (5 bases). Trimming cost V 0 bases and J 6 bases, with 17 bases left between them. The CDR3 length is 16 residues. The germline gives CDR1 LGHNA, CDR2 YSLEER. This chain's CDR3 is CASSQDTGFSLNGYTF. CDR3 DNA: TGCGCCAGCAGCCAAGATACAGGTTTTTCCCTCAATGGCTACACCTTC.

The chain employs TRBV11-1 and TRBJ2-7; a possible D gene is TRBD2 (6 bases). Germline lookup yields CDR1 SGHAT and CDR2 FQDESV (reference sequence). Trimming removed 5 bases at V and 4 bases at J, with 21 bases between. The CDR3 totals 16 residues. The CDR3 spells CASSPKGDWRTYEQYF. The CDR3 coding sequence is TGTGCCAGCAGCCCGAAAGGGGACTGGAGGACATACGAGCAGTACTTC. Together with reference TRBV11-1 and TRBJ2-7, the CDR3 gives the full variable domain: EAEVAQSPRYKITEKSQAVAFWCDPISGHATLYWYRQILGQGPELLVQFQDESVVDDSQLPKDRFSAERLKGVDSTLKIQPAELGDSAMYLCASSPKGDWRTYEQYFGPGTRLTVT.

The rearrangement links TRBV10-2 to TRBJ2-7, with D perhaps TRBD1 (6 bases). The CDR3 extends over 11 amino acids. The V end lost 8 bases, the J end lost 6 bases, and 11 bases lay between the germline ends. From germline, CDR1 is WSHSY and CDR2 SAAADI. The CDR3 is CASSDSREQYF. DNA for the CDR3: TGCGCCAGCTCGGACAGCCGCGAGCAGTACTTC.

This clone was picked up a small number of times. The chain combines TRBV7-9 with TRBJ2-7; TRBD2 matches at 12 bases. The V segment lost 5 bases and the J segment 3 bases; nucleotides outside the gene matches: 11. This CDR3 has 17 residues. Germline V gene sequence: CDR1 SEHNR, CDR2 FQNEAQ (reference sequence). Here the CDR3 DNA reads TGTGCCAGCAGCCCACCCCGGACTAGCGGGGATGTCTACGAGCAGTACTTC. It is translated as CASSPPRTSGDVYEQYF. Combining the CDR3 with reference TRBV7-9 and TRBJ2-7 gives the whole variable domain DTGVSQNPRHKITKRGQNVTFRCDPISEHNRLYWYRQTLGQGPEFLTYFQNEAQLEKSRLLSDRFSAERPKGSFSTLEIQRTEQGDSAMYLCASSPPRTSGDVYEQYFGPGTRLTVT.